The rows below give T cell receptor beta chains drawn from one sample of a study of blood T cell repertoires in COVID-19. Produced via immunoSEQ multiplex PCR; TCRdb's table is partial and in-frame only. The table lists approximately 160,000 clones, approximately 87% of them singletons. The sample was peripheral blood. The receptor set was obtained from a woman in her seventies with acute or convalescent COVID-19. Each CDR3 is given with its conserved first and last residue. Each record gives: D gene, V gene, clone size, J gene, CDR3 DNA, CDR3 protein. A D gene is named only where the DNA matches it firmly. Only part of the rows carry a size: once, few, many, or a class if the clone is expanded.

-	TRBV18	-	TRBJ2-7	TGTGCCAGCTCACCCGGGAATTACGAGCAGTACTTC	CASSPGNYEQYF
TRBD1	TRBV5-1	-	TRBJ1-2	TGCGCCAGCAGCTTCGTGGGAGCAGGGGGCTCTGGCTATGGCTACACCTTC	CASSFVGAGGSGYGYTF
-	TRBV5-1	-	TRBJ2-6	TGCGCCAGCAGCTTGGGGGCAGTTGGCTCTGGGGCCAACGTCCTGACTTTC	CASSLGAVGSGANVLTF
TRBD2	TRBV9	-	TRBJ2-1	TGTGCCAGCAGCCCCGGACTAGCGGGATTCTATGAGCAGTTCTTC	CASSPGLAGFYEQFF
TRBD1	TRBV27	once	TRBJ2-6	TGTGCCAGCAGGGCCGGGACAGGGATCTCTGGGGCCAACGTCCTGACTTTC	CASRAGTGISGANVLTF
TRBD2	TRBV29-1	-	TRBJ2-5	TGCAGCGTGAAACTAGCGGGGCCGACCCAGTACTTC	CSVKLAGPTQYF
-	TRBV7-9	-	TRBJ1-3	TGTGCCAGCAGCTTAGTTTTATTTACGAGTACCTCTGGAAACACCATATATTTT	CASSLVLFTSTSGNTIYF
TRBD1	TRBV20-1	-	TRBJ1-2	TGCAGTGCTAGTGAAATGGGACAGTTTGCTGGCTACACCTTC	CSASEMGQFAGYTF
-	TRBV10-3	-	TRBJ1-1	TGTGCCATCAGTCCCCCAGGGAACACTGAAGCTTTCTTT	CAISPPGNTEAFF
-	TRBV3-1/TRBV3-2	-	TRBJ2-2	TGTGCCAGCAGCCAAACACCCATCACCGGGTTAGGCACCGGGGAGCTGTTTTTT	CASSQTPITGLGTGELFF
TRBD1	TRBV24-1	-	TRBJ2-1	TGTGCCACCAGTGACTCCGGGACAGGGTACAATGAGCAGTTCTTC	CATSDSGTGYNEQFF
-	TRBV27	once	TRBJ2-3	TGTGCCAGCAGTTTATTACAGTCTAGCACAGATACGCAGTATTTT	CASSLLQSSTDTQYF
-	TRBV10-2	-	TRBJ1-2	TGCGCCAGCAATGGGGGAGGGCTCTATGGCTACACCTTC	CASNGGGLYGYTF
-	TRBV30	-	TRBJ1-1	TGTGCCTGGAGTCCGGGGCGGGATGAAGCTTTCTTT	CAWSPGRDEAFF